The 15 T cell receptor beta chains given below trace back to one sample, sequenced in a study of Ad26.COV2.S vaccination and SARS-CoV-2 variants. TCRdb keeps only in-frame clones here, not all; method: immunoSEQ multiplex PCR. The table includes 350,000 to 450,000 clones, roughly 85% detected once. As for treatment: about 20 received Ad26.COV2.S at low or high dose, single or two shots; about 5 received placebo; per-sample allocation not given. Collection of the samples took place on day 63 after the first injection of vaccine or placebo. Sequenced here: peripheral blood, sampled in a trial of Ad26.COV2.S vaccine versus placebo. All receptors derive from a person between 18 and 59 years old who received the Ad26.COV2.S COVID-19 vaccine or a placebo.

This chain uses TRBV9 with TRBJ2-1; the match to TRBD2 covers 15 bases. Germline CDR1 and CDR2: SGDLS and YYNGEE. With V trimmed by 3 bases and J by 6 bases, 4 bases remained unmatched. The CDR3 runs 16 residues. The CDR3 sequence: CASSASGLAGGNEQFF. DNA for the CDR3: TGTGCCAGCAGCGCGTCGGGACTAGCGGGGGGCAATGAGCAGTTCTTC.

The chain has TRBV6-5 and TRBJ2-7, with 7 bases fitting TRBD1. CDR3 size: 15 residues. Germline V lookup: CDR1 MNHEY, CDR2 SVGAGI. With V trimmed by 2 bases and J by 5 bases, 9 bases remained unmatched. The CDR3: CASSYTKTGSDEQYF. The CDR3 DNA is TGTGCCAGCAGTTACACCAAGACAGGGTCGGACGAGCAGTACTTC.

The V call is TRBV19, the J call TRBJ1-5; D gene uncertain. V lost 3 bases and J 6 bases, leaving 6 bases between the germline ends. Looked up from germline, CDR1 is LNHDA and CDR2 is SQIVND (reference sequence). The CDR3 consists of 12 residues. The CDR3 DNA follows: TGTGCCAGTAGTATGAGAGGTCAGCCCCAGCATTTT. This sequence encodes CASSMRGQPQHF.

V usage is TRBV7-2 and J usage is TRBJ1-4; weak D call: TRBD1 (6 bases). CDR3 length: 17 residues. V lost 1 base, J lost 10 bases, and 22 bases lay in between. Germline-derived CDR1 and CDR2 are SGHTA and FQGNSA. CDR3 bases: TGTGCCAGCAGCTTAGAGGGGGGGGTACATGGGTTTGGAAAACTGTTTTTT. It encodes CASSLEGGVHGFGKLFF.

This chain connects TRBV24-1 to TRBJ1-2, with D perhaps TRBD1 (6 bases). Between the trimmed V and J ends, which lost 7 bases and 3 bases, there was a span of 11 bases. This CDR3 spans 13 amino acids. Germline V gene sequence: CDR1 KGHDR, CDR2 SFDVKD. The CDR3 loop reads CATSLNRDYGYTF. The DNA of the CDR3 is TGTGCCACCAGCTTGAACAGGGACTATGGCTACACCTTC.

Here the CDR3 reads CASSLVPSGSYNEQFF. CDR3 nucleotide sequence: TGTGCCAGCAGTTTAGTCCCTAGCGGGAGTTACAATGAGCAGTTCTTC. The genes are TRBV27 and TRBJ2-1; 10 nucleotides agree with TRBD2. Germline V gene sequence: CDR1 MNHEY, CDR2 SMNVEV (reference sequence). This CDR3 region has 16 residues. V lost 2 bases, J lost 4 bases, and 5 bases stayed unmatched.

The chain has TRBV21-1 and TRBJ2-3; the tabulated D call, TRBD1, remains unverified against the DNA. TRBV21-1 is annotated as a pseudogene. The CDR3 consists of 17 residues. The CDR3 here is CASSFYSRQGSTDTQYF. The CDR3 DNA is TGTGCCAGCAGTTTTTATTCCCGACAGGGGAGCACAGATACGCAGTATTTT.

J is TRBJ2-2 and V is TRBV11-2; 8 bases align to TRBD1. J lost 6 bases, V lost 9 bases, and 15 bases had no gene match. This CDR3 comprises 16 residues. In germline, CDR1 is SGHAT, CDR2 FQNNGV. CDR3 sequence reads: CASARSLTGESGELFF. The CDR3 nucleotides read TGTGCCAGTGCACGTTCTTTGACAGGGGAGTCCGGGGAGCTGTTTTTT.

The chain combines TRBV28 with TRBJ1-2; 7 bases map to TRBD1. The CDR3 is made up of 14 amino acids. The germline gives CDR1 MDHEN, CDR2 SYDVKM. Trimming took 6 bases from V and 5 from J; bases not matched to a gene: 9. The CDR3 nucleotides are TGTGCCAGCAGAGTGAAGGGACAGCCTTATGGCTACACCTTC. Translating it yields CASRVKGQPYGYTF.

The CDR3 nucleotides are TGTGCCACCAGCTTGGGACCGCAATGGGGCAATCAGCCCCAGCATTTT. Its protein is CATSLGPQWGNQPQHF. This chain connects TRBV15 to TRBJ1-5, with D possibly TRBD1 on 5 matching bases. V lost 5 bases and J lost 2, with 16 bases in between. Germline values: CDR1 LNHNV, CDR2 YYDKDF (reference sequence). This CDR3 is built from 16 residues.

The V gene is TRBV6-6, the J gene TRBJ2-7; 11 nucleotides align to TRBD2. Per the germline V gene, CDR1 is MNHNY and CDR2 is SVGAGI (reference sequence). J was trimmed by 7 bases and V by 6 bases; bases with no gene match: 11. The CDR3 spans 15 residues. The CDR3, as DNA: TGTGCCAGCAGAGATATAGCGGGAGGGCCAAGGGAGCAGTACTTC. Translation gives CASRDIAGGPREQYF.

This clone was detected only once. This sequence joins TRBV18 and TRBJ2-7; D may match TRBD1 or TRBD2 (6 bases each). The length of the CDR3 is 17 residues. CDR1 KGHSH and CDR2 LQKENI come from the germline V gene. Between the trimmed V and J ends, which lost 0 bases and 0 bases, there was a span of 15 bases. The DNA of the CDR3 is TGTGCCAGCTCACCACCGAGGGGGACTCATAGCTCCTACGAGCAGTACTTC. Protein sequence: CASSPPRGTHSSYEQYF.

CDR3 nucleotides: TGTGCCAGCAGCTTAGAACCCACGGGGAGGCGGGGGACCCAGTACTTC. Its protein is CASSLEPTGRRGTQYF. The J gene is TRBJ2-5, the V gene TRBV7-2; TRBD2 is a possible D gene (6 bases). CDR1 and CDR2 from the germline V gene are SGHTA and FQGNSA. The CDR3 totals 16 residues. V was trimmed by 1 base and J by 7 bases, leaving 19 bases between them. The full variable domain, with the rest looked up from reference TRBV7-2 and TRBJ2-5, is GAGVSQSPSNKVTEKGKDVELRCDPISGHTALYWYRQSLGQGLEFLIYFQGNSAPDKSGLPSDRFSAERTGGSVSTLTIQRTQQEDSAVYLCASSLEPTGRRGTQYFGPGTRLLVL.

This clone was seen only once. The V call is TRBV28, the J call TRBJ1-5; possibly TRBD1 for D (5 bases). Trimming cost V 7 bases and J 2 bases, with 15 bases left between them. The CDR3 covers 15 residues. CDR1 and CDR2 from the germline V gene are MDHEN and SYDVKM. CDR3 sequence reads: CASTPLRGGNQPQHF. In nucleotides, the CDR3 is TGTGCCAGCACCCCTCTGAGGGGAGGCAATCAGCCCCAGCATTTT.

The chain combines TRBV2 with TRBJ2-5; the D is unclear. The CDR3 spans 11 residues. Germline V gives CDR1 SNHLY, CDR2 FYNNEI. V lost 8 bases and J 1 base, leaving 5 bases between the germline ends. Written as DNA, the CDR3 is TGTGCCAGCCTCCTCCAAGAGACCCAGTACTTC. Its protein product is CASLLQETQYF.